Listed here are 14 T cell receptor beta chains from one sample, sequenced in a study of CD8 T cells in Susac syndrome. After extraction with the RNeasy kit, roughly 0.45 to 1 ug of the RNA was reverse transcribed using random hexamers. One entry per CDR3 protein results from TCRdb running MiXCR on the immunoSEQ multiplex PCR reads. The table has 150,000 to 200,000 distinct CDR3 sequences, 93% seen once; the top ten hold about 0.088%. Sequencing was performed on CD4+ T cells from PBMCs. These receptors all stem from a human donor with multiple sclerosis.

The chain couples TRBV10-2 to TRBJ2-7, with D perhaps TRBD1 (7 bases). CDR1 is WSHSY, CDR2 SAAADI, per germline. V shed 10 bases and J shed 6 bases, with 22 bases lying between them. There are 14 residues in the CDR3. The CDR3 region is CATRGWTGRGEQYF. CDR3 nucleotide sequence: TGCGCCACTCGGGGGTGGACAGGACGAGGCGAGCAGTACTTC.

The count of this clonotype is one. The chain uses TRBV18 and TRBJ2-7; D is ambiguous. The germline V gene has CDR1 KGHSH and CDR2 LQKENI. V was clipped by 2 bases and J by 3 bases, with 11 bases between them. This CDR3 has 14 residues. The CDR3 reads CASSPGQTIYEQYF. CDR3 bases: TGTGCCAGCTCACCAGGCCAGACGATCTACGAGCAGTACTTC.

This chain connects TRBV7-2 to TRBJ2-2; 7 bases match TRBD1. The length of the CDR3 is 15 residues. V lost 6 bases and J lost 1; bases outside the gene matches: 5. Germline CDR1 SGHTA, CDR2 FQGNSA. CDR3 loop: CASRTGTVNTGELFF. The CDR3 region has the DNA TGTGCCAGCAGGACCGGGACAGTGAACACCGGGGAGCTGTTTTTT. The full variable domain, completed using reference TRBV7-2 and TRBJ2-2, is GAGVSQSPSNKVTEKGKDVELRCDPISGHTALYWYRQSLGQGLEFLIYFQGNSAPDKSGLPSDRFSAERTGGSVSTLTIQRTQQEDSAVYLCASRTGTVNTGELFFGEGSRLTVL.

The chain carries TRBV19 and TRBJ2-2; D call uncertain. Germline V gene sequence: CDR1 LNHDA, CDR2 SQIVND (reference sequence). V lost 3 bases to trimming and J lost 4 bases, with 12 bases between them. The CDR3 is made up of 15 amino acids. The CDR3 nucleotides are TGTGCCAGTAGTATCGGTCTGGGTAGCACCGGGGAGCTGTTTTTT. Its protein product is CASSIGLGSTGELFF.

The chain carries TRBV30 and TRBJ1-2; D might be TRBD1 (5 bases). Germline assignment: CDR1 GTSNPN and CDR2 SVGIG (reference sequence). V lost 0 bases to trimming and J lost 5 bases, with 10 bases between them. The CDR3 is 13 residues long. The CDR3 sequence: CAWSVSGGYGYTF. The CDR3 DNA follows: TGTGCCTGGAGTGTATCTGGGGGGTATGGCTACACCTTC.

This sequence joins TRBV4-2 and TRBJ2-5; TRBD2 aligns across 9 bases. Unmatched junction bases numbered 5, after V lost 1 base and J lost 2 bases. The CDR3 runs to 16 residues. CDR1 LGHNA and CDR2 YNFKEQ come from the germline V gene. The CDR3 protein is CASSQGRAGGQETQYF. The CDR3 DNA reads TGTGCCAGCAGCCAAGGGCGTGCGGGGGGGCAAGAGACCCAGTACTTC.

This chain joins TRBV18 and TRBJ2-7, with 10 bases lining up with TRBD1. The CDR3 length is 14 residues. Germline V gene lookup returns CDR1 KGHSH and CDR2 LQKENI. Trimming took 4 bases from V and 2 from J; bases not matched to a gene: 2. CDR3 amino acids: CASSLGTGAYEQYF. Here the CDR3 DNA reads TGTGCCAGCTCACTGGGGACAGGGGCCTACGAGCAGTACTTC.

The table lists this clonotype with a count of one. The rearrangement joins TRBV30 to TRBJ2-1; TRBD2 matches at 8 bases. CDR1 is GTSNPN, CDR2 SVGIG, per germline (reference sequence). CDR3 length: 19 residues. Losses at the gene ends were 2 bases for V and 1 base for J; bases not matched to a gene: 16. The CDR3 nucleotides are TGTGCCTGGAGTCCCCGGGGGGGTCTTAGAAGATTTTCCTACAATGAGCAGTTCTTC. This gives the protein CAWSPRGGLRRFSYNEQFF.

The rearrangement links TRBV5-1 to TRBJ2-1; D not resolved. This CDR3 has 14 amino acids. Trimming left V 1 base short and J 5 bases short, with 10 bases between. CDR1 and CDR2 (germline): SGHRS, YFSETQ. CDR3 amino acids: CASSLMLRDNEQFF. The CDR3 DNA is TGCGCCAGCAGCTTGATGCTACGCGACAATGAGCAGTTCTTC.

This clonotype was counted only a few times. The chain employs TRBV19 and TRBJ2-3, with a possible D match to TRBD2 (6 bases). Per the germline V gene, CDR1 is LNHDA and CDR2 is SQIVND (reference sequence). CDR3 length: 13 residues. V lost 5 bases, J lost 4 bases, and 10 bases lay in between. In DNA form, the CDR3 reads TGTGCCAGTAGTCTCGGGGAGGCAGATACGCAGTATTTT. This sequence encodes CASSLGEADTQYF.

The genes are TRBV4-3 and TRBJ2-7; D might be TRBD2 (6 bases). The germline gives CDR1 LGHNA, CDR2 YSLEER. The CDR3 is made up of 15 amino acids. Trimming removed 1 base from V and 2 bases from J, with 12 bases in between. CDR3 nucleotides: TGCGCCAGCAGCCAAGGCCGGGACTCCCCCTACGAGCAGTACTTC. Translated, it gives CASSQGRDSPYEQYF.

The CDR3 nucleotides read TGTGCCAGCAGTGAGGAGGTGAGGGGGGCGGGCGAGCAGTTCTTC. Translating it yields CASSEEVRGAGEQFF. The genes are TRBV2 and TRBJ2-1; D may correspond to TRBD1 or TRBD2 (6 bases each). Per germline, CDR1 SNHLY and CDR2 FYNNEI. The CDR3 contains 15 residues. The V end lost 3 bases, the J end lost 10 bases, and 19 bases lay between the germline ends.

The CDR3 sequence is CASSRQPQQGAVQETQYF. CDR3 nucleotides: TGTGCCAGCAGTCGTCAGCCCCAACAGGGGGCCGTACAAGAGACCCAGTACTTC. V gene TRBV6-1 combines with J gene TRBJ2-5, with TRBD1 identical over 9 bases. The CDR3 runs to 18 residues. Germline-derived CDR1 and CDR2 are MNHNS and SASEGT. V lost 5 bases and J lost 2; bases outside the gene matches: 15.

The chain couples TRBV7-2 to TRBJ1-1; a possible D gene is TRBD1 (5 bases). In germline, CDR1 is SGHTA, CDR2 FQGNSA. With 5 bases removed from V and 10 bases from J, the gap between germline ends came to 17 bases. The CDR3 loop spans 13 amino acids. CDR3 region: CASSQSAQRGAFF. The DNA for the CDR3 is TGTGCCAGCAGCCAGTCGGCACAAAGGGGAGCTTTCTTT.